This T cell receptor (beta chain) was obtained from a study of cytomegalovirus exposure and HLA in healthy donors. Per the germline V gene, CDR1 is GTSNPN and CDR2 is SVGIG (reference sequence). The CDR3 is 16 residues long. Study-level findings and limits: Earlier analysis found most TCR beta V segments productive about 90% or about 30% of the time.

PCR used 60 Vbeta primers and 13 Jbeta primers. TCRdb's table, derived via immunoSEQ multiplex PCR, lists solely in-frame clones and lacks some. The table lists some 160,000 clones, over 8% of them singletons. There are a few counts of this clone. The antigen remains undetermined. One end of the junction varies from germline; a read error may be responsible. In nominal health when sampled, donors likely had unrecorded immune exposures nonetheless. The chain is built from TRBV30 and TRBJ2-2, with 8 bases fitting TRBD2. The receptor comes from a male donor in good health and CMV-seronegative. Material for sequencing was PBMCs. The chain's CDR3 is CAWSVRSSGNAGELFF. The CDR3 DNA reads as TGTGCCTGGAGTGTACGGAGTAGCGGGAACGCCGGGGAGCTGTTTTTT.